This T cell receptor (beta chain) was captured in a study of blood T cell repertoires in COVID-19. Looking at the study overall: Both acute and convalescent COVID-19 samples were obtained from the United States, Italy and Spain. T cells, B-cell-depleted T cells, or PBMCs provided the cDNA or gDNA that served as material.

There are 12 residues in the CDR3. Germline CDR1 reads LNHDA; CDR2 reads SQIVND (reference sequence). Between the trimmed V and J ends, which lost 5 bases and 6 bases, there was a span of 8 bases. How the authors handled the data: Amplification with reference gene primers provided the estimates of nucleated cell counts. Only in-frame clones appear in the TCRdb table, and some are missing; sequencing was by immunoSEQ multiplex PCR. From that table come the V and J calls and clone size; the DNA was used to work out D and trimming. This table has 300,000 to 450,000 clones, roughly 85% appearing once. What was sequenced was peripheral blood. The chain is built from TRBV19 and TRBJ2-1; D is uncertain. The receptor's source is a woman aged 18-29 years with acute or convalescent COVID-19. The CDR3 reads CASSSSVNEQFF. In nucleotides, the CDR3 is TGTGCCAGTAGTTCTTCGGTCAATGAGCAGTTCTTC.